This T cell receptor (beta chain) was observed in a study of cytomegalovirus exposure and HLA in healthy donors. Details on this clone: Its target is unknown.

Study-level results: Previously analyzed data showed that most TCR beta V segments were productive at a frequency of about 87% or about 30%. Diagnosis of cytomegalovirus status made by the classifier reportedly showed high specificity and sensitivity.

Each donor's status was that of a healthy bone marrow donor. This CDR3 is built from 14 residues. Trimming cost V 7 bases and J 8 bases; bases outside gene matches: 9. Germline V gene lookup returns CDR1 SGHDT and CDR2 YYEEEE. It was with 60 Vbeta and 13 Jbeta primers that the PCR ran. The table came from immunoSEQ multiplex PCR; TCRdb's copy has only in-frame clones and leaves some out. The sample includes some 150,000 clones, over 60% seen only once; the top ten take around 2.8%. This sequence was found in a woman in her thirties in good health and CMV-seronegative. The V and J genes are TRBV5-6 and TRBJ1-4; 9 nucleotides match TRBD1. Sequenced sample: PBMCs. CDR3: CASEGGTGTEKLFF. The CDR3, as DNA: TGTGCCAGCGAAGGTGGGACAGGGACGGAAAAACTGTTTTTT.